A single count supports the clone carrying this T cell receptor beta chain. Measured with immunoSEQ multiplex PCR; TCRdb has only the in-frame clones, and not every one. Here the sample spans around 110,000 clones, approximately 90% being singletons. Germline V gene lookup returns CDR1 SGHRS and CDR2 YFSETQ. Trimming at V came to 0 bases and at J to 4 bases, leaving 9 bases not matched to a gene. The CDR3 runs to 17 residues. The entry originates in a study of PD-L1 blockade in urothelial cancer. Across the whole study: Patients' atezolizumab regimen, 1,200 mg intravenously every 3 weeks, began in about 2014. Blood was tested 3 weeks (second dose) and 6 weeks into treatment. Blood yielded a median of about 140,000 T cells per sample.

The time point was: peripheral blood 6 weeks after treatment start. The specimen was PBMCs, collected around atezolizumab (anti-PD-L1) treatment. The TCR originated in a man aged 55 to 69 with urothelial cancer. The chain employs TRBV5-1 and TRBJ1-4; 7 nucleotides line up with TRBD1. The CDR3 coding sequence is TGCGCCAGCAGCTTGGATTTTGGTGGACAGGTTAATGAAAAACTGTTTTTT. Encoded protein: CASSLDFGGQVNEKLFF.